The 19 T cell receptor delta chains presented below share a single source sample, sequenced in a study of gamma-delta chains in newborns, infants, children. TCRdb re-identified clones in the reads via CATT. The table has about 3,100 delta-chain clones, about 4.2% seen once. The sequencing sample was made of blood. The receptors were gathered from a child who was a newborn, infant or young child, either healthy, febrile or measles-vaccinated (not recorded which).

This clone was counted only a few times. TCRdb records a much larger clone's protein for this DNA, with a difference at residue 3 that likely arises from a read error; the protein given is the translation of the DNA. This chain connects TRDV2 to TRDJ1; 13 positions agree with TRDD3. Germline V lookup: CDR1 GEAIGNYY, CDR2 EKD. The CDR3 covers 16 residues. DNA for the CDR3: TGTGCCTATGACATACTGGGGGATACGTACACCGATAAACTCATCTTT. Its translation is CAYDILGDTYTDKLIF.

As for this clone: This sequence is one base from a far larger clone and is likely a read error. Other nucleotide sequences from this sample produce the same CDR3. The chain carries TRDV2 and TRDJ2, with 8 nucleotides matching TRDD3. CDR1 GEAIGNYY and CDR2 EKD come from the germline V gene. The CDR3 covers 17 residues. CDR3 in DNA: TGTGCCTGTGAGCTACTGGGGGCCTCCACTTTGACGGCACAACTCTTCTTT. Translating gives CACELLGASTLTAQLFF.

This clone was observed a handful of times. This could be a read error, since a much larger clone is one nucleotide away. The same CDR3 also results from other DNA sequences found in this sample. The J gene is TRDJ3, the V gene TRDV2; no clear D. The V end lost 0 bases, the J end lost 0 bases, and 11 bases lay between the germline ends. Germline lookup yields CDR1 GEAIGNYY and CDR2 EKD. This CDR3 contains 18 residues. The CDR3 DNA is TGTGCCTGTGACACCGCTGGCTATAGCTCCTGGGACACCCGACAGATGTTTTTC. Protein sequence: CACDTAGYSSWDTRQMFF.

This clone turned up a few times. TCRdb's protein, taken from a much larger clone, differs from this DNA's translation at residue 12, likely owing to a read error; the protein displayed comes from the DNA. This chain connects TRDV2 to TRDJ2, with 10 nucleotides matching TRDD3. Germline V gene data show CDR1 as GEAIGNYY and CDR2 as EKD. This CDR3 spans 18 amino acids. V gave up 1 base and J gave up 4 bases; unmatched junction bases: 11. The CDR3: CACDTLGGYTSSTAQLFF. The CDR3 DNA sequence: TGTGCCTGTGACACGCTTGGGGGATACACCTCTTCGACAGCACAACTCTTCTTT.

With regard to this clone: The protein in TCRdb stems from a much larger clone and differs at residue 11 from this DNA's translation, likely a read error; here the protein is translated from the DNA. The chain is built from TRDV2 and TRDJ1, with TRDD3 matching 9 bases. J gave up 4 bases and V 0 bases, and 11 bases lay outside the gene matches. This CDR3 comprises 17 residues. Germline V gene lookup returns CDR1 GEAIGNYY and CDR2 EKD. The CDR3: CACDTVGYWGTRDKLIF. The CDR3 nucleotides are TGTGCCTGTGACACCGTCGGCTACTGGGGGACACGCGATAAACTCATCTTT.

As for this clone: A much more abundant neighbour one base away suggests this may be a read error. The same CDR3 is also encoded by other DNA sequences in this sample. This chain links TRDV2 with TRDJ3; 10 nucleotides agree with TRDD3. Germline V gene sequence: CDR1 GEAIGNYY, CDR2 EKD. CDR3 size: 18 residues. The CDR3 region has the DNA TGTGCCTGTGACATACTGGGGGATGGATCCTGGGACACCCGGCAGATGTTTTTC. It specifies CACDILGDGSWDTRQMFF.

This clone was seen a few times. TCRdb shows a much larger clone's protein in place of this DNA's translation, and the two differ at residue 8, likely through a read error; the protein shown is translated from the DNA. The V call is TRDV2, the J call TRDJ2; 8 bases line up with TRDD3. Germline V CDR1 and CDR2: GEAIGNYY, EKD. V lost 2 bases, J lost 5 bases, and 3 bases stayed unmatched. This CDR3 has 14 amino acids. CDR3 coding DNA: TGTGCCTGTGACATACTGGGGGGTACAGCACAACTCTTCTTT. It specifies CACDILGGTAQLFF.

Note on this clone: One junction end disagrees with the germline gene, perhaps due to a read error. This chain links TRDV2 with TRDJ3, with TRDD3 matching over 9 bases. The CDR3 is made up of 17 amino acids. The V gene's germline CDR1 is GEAIGNYY and CDR2 EKD. The CDR3 protein is CACDELGDSRDNRQMFF. CDR3 nucleotide sequence: TGTGCCTGTGACGAACTGGGGGACTCCAGGGACAACCGACAGATGTTTTTC.

Details on this clone: The TCRdb record carries a much larger clone's protein, which differs from this DNA's translation at residue 5; a read error is the likely cause, and the protein listed here is the DNA translation. The chain carries TRDV2 and TRDJ3; D perhaps matches TRDD3 (6 bases). V was shortened by 3 bases and J by 1 base, with 12 bases between the two germline ends. This CDR3 spans 17 amino acids. In germline, CDR1 is GEAIGNYY, CDR2 EKD. The CDR3 nucleotides are TGTGCCTGTGACGCCCTACTGGGTTCCTGGGACACCCGACAGATGTTTTTC. Translating it yields CACDALLGSWDTRQMFF.

Points on this clone: With only one base between it and a far larger clone, this is likely a read error. Within the sample, other DNA sequences also encode this same CDR3. CDR3 region: CACDTWGHSWDTRQMFF. DNA for the CDR3: TGTGCTTGTGACACCTGGGGGCACTCCTGGGACACCCGACAGATGTTTTTC. The chain recombines TRDV2 with TRDJ3, with 7 bases matching TRDD3. From germline, CDR1 is GEAIGNYY and CDR2 EKD. This CDR3 contains 17 residues.

This clone was seen a few times. A much larger clone differs by one base, so this may be a read error. The sample has other DNA sequences that encode this CDR3 too. The rearrangement joins TRDV2 to TRDJ3; 13 bases agree with TRDD3. Unmatched junction bases numbered 10, after V lost 1 base and J lost 2 bases. From germline, CDR1 is GEAIGNYY and CDR2 EKD. The CDR3 has 21 amino acids. CDR3 in amino acids: CACDTATGGYEIPWDTRQMFF. In nucleotides, the CDR3 is TGTGCCTGTGACACTGCCACTGGGGGATACGAGATCCCCTGGGACACCCGACAGATGTTTTTC.

In its sample, this clone ranks as medium-sized. Other nucleotide sequences in the sample specify the same CDR3. V is TRDV2 and J is TRDJ3; 9 positions agree with TRDD3. Trimming removed 0 bases from V and 0 bases from J; junction bases left unmatched: 2. From germline, CDR1 is GEAIGNYY and CDR2 EKD. This CDR3 is built from 18 residues. CDR3 nucleotides: TGTGCCTGTGACACCGGGGATACGAGCTCCTGGGACACCCGACAGATGTTTTTC. This translates into CACDTGDTSSWDTRQMFF.

On this clone itself: This sequence may be a read error, since a much larger clone differs from it by one base. The chain is built from TRDV2 and TRDJ3, with 8 bases lining up with TRDD3. The length of the CDR3 is 21 residues. Germline V CDR1 and CDR2: GEAIGNYY, EKD. The CDR3 DNA is TGTGCCTGTGACACTGTACTGGGGGCTGCCTGGCCGTCCTGGGACACCCGACTGATGTTTTTC. Translating gives CACDTVLGAAWPSWDTRLMFF.

A word on this clone: This DNA translates differently at residue 4 from the TCRdb protein, which is that of a much larger clone; a read error is likely, and the protein shown is the DNA's own translation. This sequence joins TRDV2 and TRDJ2; a weak D match, TRDD3 (6 bases). V gave up 6 bases and J gave up 2 bases, with 15 bases separating them. Germline CDR1 is GEAIGNYY and CDR2 is EKD. CDR3 size: 15 residues. The CDR3 loop reads CACNSLGALTAQLFF. The CDR3 bases are TGTGCCTGTAACAGTTTGGGGGCCTTGACAGCACAACTCTTCTTT.

As for this clone: TCRdb gives a protein that differs at residue 6 from what the DNA encodes, so the protein here is translated from the DNA. This chain connects TRDV2 to TRDJ3, with TRDD3 matching over 7 bases. Germline CDR1 GEAIGNYY, CDR2 EKD. The J segment lost 0 bases and the V segment lost 0 bases, leaving 4 bases of the junction unmatched. The CDR3 runs to 18 residues. DNA for the CDR3: TGTGCCTGTGACACCCGGGGGATGAGCTCCTGGGACACCCGACAGATGTTTTTC. Its protein is CACDTRGMSSWDTRQMFF.

On this clone: Only one base separates this from a far larger clonotype, so it likely reflects a read error. The sample carries other DNA sequences with the same CDR3. J is TRDJ3 and V is TRDV2; TRDD3 is a possible D gene (5 bases). The germline CDR1 and CDR2 sequences are GEAIGNYY and EKD. CDR3 length: 17 residues. CDR3 region: CACDILLSSWDTRQMFF. CDR3 nucleotides: TGTGCCTGTGACATTCTACTGAGCTCCTGGGACACCCGTCAGATGTTTTTC.

Only a few counts were recorded for this clone. A read error may explain this, as a much larger clone is one base away. V gene TRDV2 combines with J gene TRDJ3; possibly TRDD3 for D (6 bases). V was cut by 3 bases and J by 0 bases, with 14 bases left in between. Per germline, CDR1 GEAIGNYY and CDR2 EKD. This CDR3 comprises 18 residues. The chain's CDR3 is CACDSGDSRSWDTRQMFF. CDR3 bases: TGTGCCTGTGACTCCGGGGATTCTCGCTCCTGGGACACCCGACAGATGTTTTTC.

As concerns this clone: A much larger clonotype is one base distant, so this may be a read error. The genes are TRDV2 and TRDJ3; D possibly corresponds to TRDD3 (5 bases). The CDR3 sequence is 18 residues long. CDR1 GEAIGNYY and CDR2 EKD come from the germline V gene. CDR3 nucleotides: TGTGCCTGTGACGACGCCGCTTACTCCTCCTGGGACGCCCGACAGATGTTTTTC. Translating it yields CACDDAAYSSWDARQMFF.

This clone was counted only a few times. The protein held in TCRdb is that of a much larger clone and does not match this DNA's translation at residue 4, likely because of a read error; the protein shown is translated from the DNA. J is TRDJ1 and V is TRDV2; TRDD3 might be the D (6 bases). Germline-derived CDR1 and CDR2 are GEAIGNYY and EKD. The CDR3 has 15 amino acids. CDR3 residues: CACNTVGVYTDKLIF. The DNA of the CDR3 is TGTGCCTGTAACACGGTGGGGGTGTACACCGATAAACTCATCTTT.